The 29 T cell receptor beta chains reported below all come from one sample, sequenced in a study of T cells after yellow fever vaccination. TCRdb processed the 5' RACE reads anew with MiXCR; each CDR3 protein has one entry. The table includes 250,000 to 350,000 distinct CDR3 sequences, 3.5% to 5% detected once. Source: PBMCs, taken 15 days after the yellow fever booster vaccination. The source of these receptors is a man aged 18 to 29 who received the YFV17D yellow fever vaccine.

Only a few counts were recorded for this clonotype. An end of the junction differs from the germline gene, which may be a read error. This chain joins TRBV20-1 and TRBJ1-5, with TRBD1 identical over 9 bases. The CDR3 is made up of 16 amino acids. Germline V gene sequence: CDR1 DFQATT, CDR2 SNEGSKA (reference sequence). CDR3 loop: CSARGTGYRSNQPQHF. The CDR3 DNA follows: TGCAGTGCGAGAGGGACAGGGTATAGGAGCAATCAGCCCCAGCATTTT.

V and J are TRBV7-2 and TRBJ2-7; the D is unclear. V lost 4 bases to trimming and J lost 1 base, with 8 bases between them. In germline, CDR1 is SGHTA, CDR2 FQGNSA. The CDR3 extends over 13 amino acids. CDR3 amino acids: CASSSDRSYEQYF. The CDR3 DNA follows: TGTGCCAGCAGCTCGGACCGATCCTACGAGCAGTACTTC.

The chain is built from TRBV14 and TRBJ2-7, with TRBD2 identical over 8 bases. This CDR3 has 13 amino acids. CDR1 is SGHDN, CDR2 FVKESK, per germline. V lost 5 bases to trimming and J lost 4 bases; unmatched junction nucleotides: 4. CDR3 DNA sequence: TGTGCCAGCAGCTCCGGGGGGGGTTACGAGCAGTACGTC. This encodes CASSSGGGYEQYV.

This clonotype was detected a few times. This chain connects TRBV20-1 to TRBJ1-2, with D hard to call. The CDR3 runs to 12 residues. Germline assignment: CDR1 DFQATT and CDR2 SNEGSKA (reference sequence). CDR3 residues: CSPAGRWYGYTF. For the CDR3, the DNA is TGCAGCCCAGCCGGGAGGTGGTATGGCTACACCTTC.

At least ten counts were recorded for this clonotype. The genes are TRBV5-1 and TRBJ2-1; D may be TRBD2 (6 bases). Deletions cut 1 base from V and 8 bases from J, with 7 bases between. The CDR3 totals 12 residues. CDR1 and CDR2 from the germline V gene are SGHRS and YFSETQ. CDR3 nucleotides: TGCGCCAGCAGCTTGTGGGAGGATGAGCAGTTCTTC. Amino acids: CASSLWEDEQFF.

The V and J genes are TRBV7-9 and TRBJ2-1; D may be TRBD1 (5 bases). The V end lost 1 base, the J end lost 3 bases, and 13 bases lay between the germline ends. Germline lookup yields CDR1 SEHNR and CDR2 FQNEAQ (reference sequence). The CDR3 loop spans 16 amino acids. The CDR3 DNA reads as TGTGCCAGCAGCTTAGTGGGGCCAGAGTACTACAATGAGCAGTTCTTC. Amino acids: CASSLVGPEYYNEQFF.

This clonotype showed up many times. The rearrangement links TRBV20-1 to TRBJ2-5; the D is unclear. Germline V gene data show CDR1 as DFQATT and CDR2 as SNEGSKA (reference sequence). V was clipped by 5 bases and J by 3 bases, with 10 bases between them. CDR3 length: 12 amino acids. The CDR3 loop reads CSAVPREETQYF. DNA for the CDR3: TGCAGTGCTGTCCCCCGCGAAGAGACCCAGTACTTC.

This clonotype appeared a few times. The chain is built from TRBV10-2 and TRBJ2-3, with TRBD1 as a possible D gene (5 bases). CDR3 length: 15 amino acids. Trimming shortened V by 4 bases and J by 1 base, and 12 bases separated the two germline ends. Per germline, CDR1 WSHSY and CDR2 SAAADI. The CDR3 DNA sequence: TGCGCCAGCAGTGGGGCGACAGTAGGCACAGATACGCAGTATTTT. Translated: CASSGATVGTDTQYF.

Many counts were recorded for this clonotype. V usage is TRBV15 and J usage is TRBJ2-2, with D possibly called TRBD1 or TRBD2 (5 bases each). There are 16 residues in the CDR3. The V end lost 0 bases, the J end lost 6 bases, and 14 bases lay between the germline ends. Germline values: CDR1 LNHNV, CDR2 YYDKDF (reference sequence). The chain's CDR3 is CATSRDYWGKAGELFF. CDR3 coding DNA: TGTGCCACCAGCAGAGATTATTGGGGGAAGGCCGGGGAGCTGTTTTTT.

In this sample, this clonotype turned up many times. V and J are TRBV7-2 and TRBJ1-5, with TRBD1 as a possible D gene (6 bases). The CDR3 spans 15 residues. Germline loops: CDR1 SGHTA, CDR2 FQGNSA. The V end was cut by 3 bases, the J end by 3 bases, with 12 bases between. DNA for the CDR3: TGTGCCAGCAGCTTGGGGGGGCGTAACAATCAGCCCCAGCATTTT. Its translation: CASSLGGRNNQPQHF.

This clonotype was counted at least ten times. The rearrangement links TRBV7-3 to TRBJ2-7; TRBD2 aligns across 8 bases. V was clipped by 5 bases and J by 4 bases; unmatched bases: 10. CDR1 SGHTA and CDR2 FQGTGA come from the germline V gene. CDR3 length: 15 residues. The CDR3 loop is CASSPGRKREYEQYF. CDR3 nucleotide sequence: TGTGCCAGCAGCCCCGGAAGGAAGCGGGAGTACGAGCAGTACTTC.

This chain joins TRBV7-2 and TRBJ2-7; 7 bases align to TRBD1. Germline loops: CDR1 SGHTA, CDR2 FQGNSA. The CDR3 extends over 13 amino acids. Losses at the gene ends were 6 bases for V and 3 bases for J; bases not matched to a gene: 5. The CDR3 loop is CASSLDRFYEQYF. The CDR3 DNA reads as TGTGCCAGCAGTCTGGACAGGTTCTACGAGCAGTACTTC.

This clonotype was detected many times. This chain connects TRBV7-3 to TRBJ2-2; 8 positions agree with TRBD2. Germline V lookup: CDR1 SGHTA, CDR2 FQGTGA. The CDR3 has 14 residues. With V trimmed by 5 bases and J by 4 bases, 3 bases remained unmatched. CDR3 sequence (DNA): TGTGCCAGCAGCGCCGGGACTAGCACCGGGGAGCTGTTTTTT. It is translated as CASSAGTSTGELFF.

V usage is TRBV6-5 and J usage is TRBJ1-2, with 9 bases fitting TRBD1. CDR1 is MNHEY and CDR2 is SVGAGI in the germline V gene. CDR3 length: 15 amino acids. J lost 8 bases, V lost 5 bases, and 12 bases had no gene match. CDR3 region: CASSQSPTGGGGYTF. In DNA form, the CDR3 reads TGTGCCAGCAGTCAATCGCCTACAGGGGGCGGGGGCTACACCTTC.

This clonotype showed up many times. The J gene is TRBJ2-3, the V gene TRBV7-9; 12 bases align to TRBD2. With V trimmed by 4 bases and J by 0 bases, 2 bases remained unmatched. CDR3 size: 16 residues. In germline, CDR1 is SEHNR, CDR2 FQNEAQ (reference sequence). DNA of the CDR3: TGTGCCAGCAGCTCAACTAGCGGGGGGAGCACAGATACGCAGTATTTT. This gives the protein CASSSTSGGSTDTQYF.

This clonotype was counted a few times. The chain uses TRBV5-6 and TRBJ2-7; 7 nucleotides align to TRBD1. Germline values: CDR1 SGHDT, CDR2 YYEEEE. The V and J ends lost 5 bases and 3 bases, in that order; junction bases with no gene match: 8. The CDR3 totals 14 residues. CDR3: CASSVTGINYEQYF. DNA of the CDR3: TGTGCCAGCAGTGTGACAGGGATCAACTACGAGCAGTACTTC.

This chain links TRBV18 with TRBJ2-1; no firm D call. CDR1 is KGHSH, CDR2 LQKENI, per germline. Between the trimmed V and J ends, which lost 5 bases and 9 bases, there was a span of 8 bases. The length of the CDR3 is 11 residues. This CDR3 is CASSESAEQFF. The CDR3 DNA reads TGTGCCAGCTCAGAGTCTGCTGAGCAGTTCTTC. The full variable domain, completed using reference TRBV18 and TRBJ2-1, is NAGVMQNPRHLVRRRGQEARLRCSPMKGHSHVYWYRQLPEEGLKFMVYLQKENIIDESGMPKERFSAEFPKEGPSILRIQQVVRGDSAAYFCASSESAEQFFGPGTRLTVL.

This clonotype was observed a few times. CDR3 in amino acids: CASSWAIRADSSYNEQFF. The CDR3, as DNA: TGCGCCAGCAGCTGGGCCATTAGGGCAGACAGCTCCTACAATGAGCAGTTCTTC. The chain is built from TRBV5-1 and TRBJ2-1, with D possibly matching TRBD1 (5 bases). Germline V gene lookup returns CDR1 SGHRS and CDR2 YFSETQ. Between the trimmed V and J ends, which lost 3 bases and 0 bases, there was a span of 19 bases. CDR3 length: 18 residues.

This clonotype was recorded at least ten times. CDR3 sequence: CASSELDREMPEQFF. For the CDR3, the DNA is TGTGCCAGCAGTGAATTAGACAGGGAGATGCCTGAGCAGTTCTTC. The gene calls are TRBV25-1 and TRBJ2-1; 7 bases agree with TRBD1. J lost 9 bases, V lost 1 base, and 9 bases had no gene match. The germline CDR1 and CDR2 sequences are MGHDK and SYGVNS. The CDR3 consists of 15 residues. Using reference TRBV25-1 and TRBJ2-1 for the parts outside the CDR3, the full variable domain is EADIYQTPRYLVIGTGKKITLECSQTMGHDKMYWYQQDPGMELHLIHYSYGVNSTEKGDLSSESTVSRIRTEHFPLTLESARPSHTSQYLCASSELDREMPEQFFGPGTRLTVL.

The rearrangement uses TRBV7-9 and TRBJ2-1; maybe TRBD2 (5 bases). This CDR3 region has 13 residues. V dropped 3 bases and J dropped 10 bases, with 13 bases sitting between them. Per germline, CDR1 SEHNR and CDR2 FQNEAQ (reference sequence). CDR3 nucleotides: TGTGCCAGCAGCTTCGAGGCGGGCCTGGAGCAGTTCTTC. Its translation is CASSFEAGLEQFF.

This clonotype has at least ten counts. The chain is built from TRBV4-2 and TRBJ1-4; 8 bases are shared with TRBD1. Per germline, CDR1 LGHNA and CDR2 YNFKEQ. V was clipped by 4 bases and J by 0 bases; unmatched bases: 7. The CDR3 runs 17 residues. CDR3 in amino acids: CASSLGQAVATNEKLFF. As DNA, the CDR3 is TGTGCCAGCAGCCTGGGACAGGCCGTTGCAACTAATGAAAAACTGTTTTTT.

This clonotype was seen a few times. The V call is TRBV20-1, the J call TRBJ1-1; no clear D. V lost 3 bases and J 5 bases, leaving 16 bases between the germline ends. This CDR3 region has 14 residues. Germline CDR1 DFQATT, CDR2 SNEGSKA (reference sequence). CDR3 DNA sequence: TGCAGTGCTAGTTCCCGCAAGGGTTTGACTGAAGCTTTCTTT. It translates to CSASSRKGLTEAFF.

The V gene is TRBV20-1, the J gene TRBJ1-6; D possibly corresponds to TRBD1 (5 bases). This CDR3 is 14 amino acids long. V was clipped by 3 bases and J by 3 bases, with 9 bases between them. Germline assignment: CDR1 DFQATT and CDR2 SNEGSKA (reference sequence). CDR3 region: CSASGQGYNSPLHF. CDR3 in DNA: TGCAGTGCTAGCGGTCAGGGCTATAATTCACCCCTCCACTTT.

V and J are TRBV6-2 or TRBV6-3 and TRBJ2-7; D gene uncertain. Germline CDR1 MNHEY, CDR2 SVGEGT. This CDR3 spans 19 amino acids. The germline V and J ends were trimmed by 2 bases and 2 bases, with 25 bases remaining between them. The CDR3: CASSYQERPGPFQPYEQYF. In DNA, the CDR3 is TGTGCCAGCAGTTACCAAGAGAGACCCGGACCCTTCCAACCCTACGAGCAGTACTTC.

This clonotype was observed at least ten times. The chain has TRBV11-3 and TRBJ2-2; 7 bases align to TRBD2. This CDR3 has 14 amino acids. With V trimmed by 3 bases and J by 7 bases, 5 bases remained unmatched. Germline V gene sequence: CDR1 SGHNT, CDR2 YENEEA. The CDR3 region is CASSFGGRGGELFF. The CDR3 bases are TGTGCCAGCAGCTTCGGGGGGAGAGGCGGGGAGCTGTTTTTT. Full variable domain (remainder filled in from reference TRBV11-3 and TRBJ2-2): EAGVVQSPRYKIIEKKQPVAFWCNPISGHNTLYWYLQNLGQGPELLIRYENEEAVDDSQLPKDRFSAERLKGVDSTLKIQPAELGDSAVYLCASSFGGRGGELFFGEGSRLTVL.

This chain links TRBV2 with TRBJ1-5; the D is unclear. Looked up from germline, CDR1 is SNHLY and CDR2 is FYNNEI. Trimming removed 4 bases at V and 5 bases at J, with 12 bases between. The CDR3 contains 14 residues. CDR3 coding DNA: TGTGCCAGCAGTGGAGGGAATCGAGATCAGCCCCAGCATTTT. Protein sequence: CASSGGNRDQPQHF.

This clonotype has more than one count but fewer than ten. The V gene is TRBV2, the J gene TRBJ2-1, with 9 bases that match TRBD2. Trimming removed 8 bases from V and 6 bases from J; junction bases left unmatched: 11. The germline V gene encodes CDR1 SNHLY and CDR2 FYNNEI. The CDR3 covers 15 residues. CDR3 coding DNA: TGTGCCAGCCAAGCAGAGCGGGGGGATCTCAATGAGCAGTTCTTC. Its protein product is CASQAERGDLNEQFF.

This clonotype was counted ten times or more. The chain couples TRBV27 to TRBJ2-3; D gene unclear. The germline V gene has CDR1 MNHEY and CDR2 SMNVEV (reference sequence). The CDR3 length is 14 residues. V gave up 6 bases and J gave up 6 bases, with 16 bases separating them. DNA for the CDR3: TGTGCCAGCAGGGGTTTCCCAAGTGCGGATACGCAGTATTTT. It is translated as CASRGFPSADTQYF.

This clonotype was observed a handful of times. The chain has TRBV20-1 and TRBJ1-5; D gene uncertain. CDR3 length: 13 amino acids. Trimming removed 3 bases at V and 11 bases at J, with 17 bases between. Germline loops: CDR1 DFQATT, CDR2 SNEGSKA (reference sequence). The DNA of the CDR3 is TGCAGTGCTAGTGAGGGAAGTGTGGAGGCCCAGCATTTT. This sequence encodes CSASEGSVEAQHF.